This T cell receptor (beta chain) originates from a study of T cells in Graves' hyperthyroidism and ophthalmopathy. Study background: Initial diagnosis, before any treatment, was when peripheral blood was collected. General study points: Expanded thyroid clonotypes (above 0.001) were mostly also found in blood.

This CDR3 has 15 residues. Germline V gene sequence: CDR1 MNHNY, CDR2 SVGAGI (reference sequence). The V end was cut by 4 bases, the J end by 5 bases, with 15 bases between. RNA transcripts were the template for amplifying TCR beta CDR3 regions. HTBI primers were employed in a first-round RT-PCR of the TCR CDR3. TCRdb redid the calling of the multiplex PCR reads with MiXCR, one entry per CDR3 protein. Counted here are around 600,000 distinct CDR3 sequences, more than 13% occurring once; the ten biggest clones make up 7% to 9%. This clonotype was observed at least ten times. Its antigen is unknown. Sequenced input: blood. This chain connects TRBV6-6 to TRBJ1-5; D might be TRBD1 (5 bases). This receptor was obtained from a woman between 18 and 29 years old with Graves' ophthalmopathy. For the CDR3, the DNA is TGTGCCAGCAGTTTCTACGGCGGGGCTGATCAGCCCCAGCATTTT. Its translation: CASSFYGGADQPQHF.